This TCR beta chain was captured in a study of cytomegalovirus exposure and HLA in healthy donors. The V segment lost 5 bases and the J segment 5 bases; nucleotides outside the gene matches: 7. Germline-derived CDR1 and CDR2 are LNHNV and YYDKDF (reference sequence). The CDR3 extends over 14 amino acids. Primers for the PCR totalled 60 Vbeta and 13 Jbeta. The protocol was immunoSEQ multiplex PCR, while the TCRdb copy is restricted to in-frame clones and leaves out a portion. This table holds roughly 130,000 clones, 80% found once. Sequencing input: PBMCs. V gene TRBV15 combines with J gene TRBJ1-1, with 8 bases fitting TRBD1. The TCR originated in a man aged 40-55 years in good health and CMV-seronegative. CDR3 sequence: CATSPQGGRTEAFF. The CDR3 coding sequence is TGTGCCACCAGCCCACAGGGGGGGCGGACTGAAGCTTTCTTT.